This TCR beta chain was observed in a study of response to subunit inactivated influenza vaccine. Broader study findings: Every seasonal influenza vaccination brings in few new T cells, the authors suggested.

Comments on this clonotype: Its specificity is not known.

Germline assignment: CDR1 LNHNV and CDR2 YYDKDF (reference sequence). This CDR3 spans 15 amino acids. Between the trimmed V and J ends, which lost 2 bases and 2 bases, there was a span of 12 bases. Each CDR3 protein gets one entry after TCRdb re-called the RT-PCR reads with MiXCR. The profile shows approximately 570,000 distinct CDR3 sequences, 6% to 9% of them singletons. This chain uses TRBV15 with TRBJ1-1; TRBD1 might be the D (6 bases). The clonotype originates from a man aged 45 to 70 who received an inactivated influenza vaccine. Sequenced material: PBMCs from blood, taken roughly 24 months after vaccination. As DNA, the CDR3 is TGTGCCACCAGCAGAAGTACAGGGATAAACACTGAAGCTTTCTTT. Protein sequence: CATSRSTGINTEAFF. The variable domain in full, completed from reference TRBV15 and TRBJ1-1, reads DAMVIQNPRYQVTQFGKPVTLSCSQTLNHNVMYWYQQKSSQAPKLLFHYYDKDFNNEADTPDNFQSRRPNTSFCFLDIRSPGLGDTAMYLCATSRSTGINTEAFFGQGTRLTVV.